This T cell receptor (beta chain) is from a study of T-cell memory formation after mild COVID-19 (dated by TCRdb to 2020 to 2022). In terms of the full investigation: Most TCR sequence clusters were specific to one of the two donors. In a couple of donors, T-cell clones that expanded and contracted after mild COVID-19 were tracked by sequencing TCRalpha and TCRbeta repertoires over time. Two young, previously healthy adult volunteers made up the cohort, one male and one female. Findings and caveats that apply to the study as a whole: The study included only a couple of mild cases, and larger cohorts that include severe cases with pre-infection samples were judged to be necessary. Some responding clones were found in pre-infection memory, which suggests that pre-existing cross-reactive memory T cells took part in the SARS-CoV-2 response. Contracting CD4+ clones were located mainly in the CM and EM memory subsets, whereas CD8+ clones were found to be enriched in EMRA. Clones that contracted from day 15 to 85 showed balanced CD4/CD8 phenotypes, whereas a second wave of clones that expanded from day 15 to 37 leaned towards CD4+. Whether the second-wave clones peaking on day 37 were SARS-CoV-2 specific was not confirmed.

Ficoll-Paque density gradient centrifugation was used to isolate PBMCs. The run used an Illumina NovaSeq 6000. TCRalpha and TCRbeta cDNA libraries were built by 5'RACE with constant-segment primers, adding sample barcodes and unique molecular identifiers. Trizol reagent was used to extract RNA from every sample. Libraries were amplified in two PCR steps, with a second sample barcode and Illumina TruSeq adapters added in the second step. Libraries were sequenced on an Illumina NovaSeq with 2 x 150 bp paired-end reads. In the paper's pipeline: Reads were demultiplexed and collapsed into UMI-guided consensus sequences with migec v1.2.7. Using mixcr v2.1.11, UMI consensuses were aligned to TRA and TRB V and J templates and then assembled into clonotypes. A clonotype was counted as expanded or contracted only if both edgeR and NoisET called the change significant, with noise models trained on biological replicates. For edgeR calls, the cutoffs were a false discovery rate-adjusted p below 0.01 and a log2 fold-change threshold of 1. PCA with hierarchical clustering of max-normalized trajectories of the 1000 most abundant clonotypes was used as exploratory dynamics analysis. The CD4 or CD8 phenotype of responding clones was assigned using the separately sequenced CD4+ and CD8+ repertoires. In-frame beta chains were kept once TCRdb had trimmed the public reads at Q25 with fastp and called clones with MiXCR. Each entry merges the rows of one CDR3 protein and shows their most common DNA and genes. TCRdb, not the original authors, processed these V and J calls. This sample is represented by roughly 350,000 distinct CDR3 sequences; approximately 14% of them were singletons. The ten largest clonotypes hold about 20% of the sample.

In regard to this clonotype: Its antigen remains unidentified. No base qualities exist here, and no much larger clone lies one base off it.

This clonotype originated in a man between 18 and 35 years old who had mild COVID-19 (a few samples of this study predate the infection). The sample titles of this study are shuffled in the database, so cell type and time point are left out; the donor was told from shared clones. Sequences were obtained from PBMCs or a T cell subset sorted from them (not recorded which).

CDR3 protein: CATSRVGRHSLYEQYF. In nucleotide form, the sequence is TGTGCCACCAGCAGAGTCGGGCGGCACTCCCTCTACGAGCAGTACTTC. Recombination connected TRBV15 to TRBJ2-7, with the D gene uncertain. Trimming removed 1 base from V and 3 bases from J, leaving 16 bases between the germline ends. Via the germline V gene (reference sequence), CDR1 is LNHNV and CDR2 YYDKDF. The CDR3 starts with the cysteine, ends with the phenylalanine, and has 16 residues. Solely the CDR3 DNA is kept, with 48 bases framed from the first base. Beyond the CDR3, the reference TRBV15 and TRBJ2-7 genes provide the residues; the full variable domain reads: DAMVIQNPRYQVTQFGKPVTLSCSQTLNHNVMYWYQQKSSQAPKLLFHYYDKDFNNEADTPDNFQSRRPNTSFCFLDIRSPGLGDTAMYLCATSRVGRHSLYEQYFGPGTRLTVT.